The clone carrying this T cell receptor (beta chain) came up a few times. Antigen specificity is unknown. The data derive from a study of CD8 T cells in ankylosing spondylitis. CDR3 size: 16 residues. With 2 bases removed from V and 3 bases from J, the gap between germline ends came to 17 bases. The germline CDR1 and CDR2 sequences are MNHEY and SVGEGT. Whole-study findings and limits: Peripheral blood held disease-linked clones only at relatively low frequency, and these were CD8+. Earlier studies detected some motif variants in reactive arthritis synovial fluid and blood. The study looked at matched synovial fluid samples from ankylosing spondylitis patients. Disease-linked clones were reported to be significantly enriched there.

The TCR beta libraries were generated through quantitative 5'-RACE incorporating molecular barcodes. TCRdb called the 5' RACE reads again in MiXCR, with one record for every CDR3 protein. The sample consists of around 140,000 distinct CDR3 sequences, about an eighth of them appearing once. The TCR comes from a female donor with ankylosing spondylitis or in good health (not recorded which). The material sequenced was blood, either unsorted or a sorted T cell fraction (not recorded which). The chain employs TRBV6-2 or TRBV6-3 and TRBJ2-7; maybe TRBD2 (6 bases). As DNA, the CDR3 is TGTGCCAGCAGTTACGATATTATGTGGGGACTCTACGAGCAGTACTTC. Protein product: CASSYDIMWGLYEQYF.